This is a list of T cell receptor beta chains from one sample in a study of OX40 agonist ivuxolimab in advanced cancers. TCRdb keeps only in-frame clones here, not all; method: immunoSEQ multiplex PCR. The table includes over 95,000 clones, around 90% detected once. The source was CD4+ or CD8+ T cells sorted from blood, collected in a trial of the OX40 agonist ivuxolimab. The receptor set was obtained from an adult with an advanced solid tumor such as melanoma, head and neck, liver or kidney cancer. Both conserved end residues are part of each CDR3. The D gene is left open where the match is weak. The size entry is marked missing in some rows and otherwise reads once, few, many or a size class.

v_gene	abundance	j_gene	d_gene	CDR3aa	CDR3nt
TRBV7-2	.	TRBJ2-7	TRBD2	CASSLGGTSGVLEQYF	TGTGCCAGCAGCTTAGGGGGGACTAGCGGGGTCTTGGAGCAGTACTTC
TRBV19	.	TRBJ1-5	.	CASKTAGQANQPQHF	TGTGCCAGTAAGACCGCCGGACAAGCCAATCAGCCCCAGCATTTT
TRBV18	.	TRBJ2-7	TRBD2	CASSPQYTSGRNEQYF	TGTGCCAGCTCACCACAGTACACTAGCGGGAGGAACGAGCAGTACTTC
TRBV28	.	TRBJ2-7	TRBD2	CASSLRSARGTYEQYF	TGTGCCAGCAGTTTAAGGTCTGCGCGGGGGACCTACGAGCAGTACTTC
TRBV6-6	.	TRBJ1-1	.	CASHASLNTEAFF	TGTGCCAGCCATGCGAGTTTGAACACTGAAGCTTTCTTT
TRBV6-5	.	TRBJ1-4	.	CASSRAGYNEKLFF	TGTGCCAGCAGTCGGGCCGGTTATAATGAAAAACTGTTTTTT
TRBV28	.	TRBJ2-1	.	CASSSAKRDEVKQFF	TGTGCCAGCAGCTCAGCAAAGAGGGATGAAGTTAAGCAGTTCTTC
TRBV7-2	.	TRBJ2-3	.	CASSLAAFSTDTQYF	TGTGCCAGCAGCTTAGCGGCCTTTAGCACAGATACGCAGTATTTT
TRBV19	once	TRBJ1-5	TRBD1	CASSILGTVNQPQHF	TGTGCCAGTAGTATTTTGGGGACAGTCAATCAGCCCCAGCATTTT
TRBV9	.	TRBJ2-5	.	CASSVGGAGETQYF	TGTGCCAGCAGCGTAGGGGGGGCCGGCGAGACCCAGTACTTC
TRBV6-1	few	TRBJ1-5	.	CASTPGQGSLPQHF	TGTGCCAGCACCCCCGGGCAGGGGAGTTTGCCCCAGCATTTT
TRBV4-2	.	TRBJ2-3	TRBD2	CASRRTSGNADTQYF	TGTGCCAGCAGGCGGACTAGCGGGAACGCAGATACGCAGTATTTT